This T cell receptor (beta chain) emerged from a study of Graves' ophthalmopathy and Graves' hyperthyroidism. Study results and limitations: Most expanded clonotypes in thyroid above 0.001 frequency also showed up in blood. This model predicted ophthalmopathy progression (sensitivity around 71%, specificity about 72%). In separating ophthalmopathy from stable hyperthyroidism, a 13-signature model achieved roughly 89% sensitivity and approximately 80% specificity.

The authors amplified TCR beta CDR3 regions, and they did so from RNA transcripts for repertoire sequencing. Second-round multiplex PCR came after a first-round RT-PCR that employed HTBI primers. TCRdb fed the multiplex PCR reads into MiXCR, producing one record per CDR3 protein. The data contain fewer than 600,000 distinct CDR3 sequences, approximately 14% of them singletons. The PBMCs had their origin in 10 ml of fresh peripheral blood. This CDR3 is built from 13 residues. V shed 6 bases, J shed 3 bases, and the junction held 4 bases outside the gene matches. This clonotype occurred many times. The antigen remains unidentified.

This receptor was identified in a woman younger than 45 with Graves' ophthalmopathy. Sequenced: blood. V is TRBV12-3 or TRBV12-4 and J is TRBJ1-2; 7 nucleotides agree with TRBD1. Here the CDR3 DNA reads TGTGCCAGCAGCTTAACAGGGGACTATGGCTACACCTTC. As protein: CASSLTGDYGYTF.